A selection of T cell receptor beta chains follows, all from one sample in a study of quantifying T cell responses using KT2 cells. In TCRdb, the UMI-ligation and nested PCR reads were re-called with MiXCR into one record per CDR3 protein. The sample comprises just under 50,000 distinct CDR3 sequences, around 10% of which are singletons, and about 10% rests with the top ten. Sequenced input: PBMCs spiked with cells of the T cell clone KT2. The receptors were gathered from a human donor. Each CDR3 is given with its conserved first and last residue. A D gene is named only where the DNA matches it firmly. Clone sizes are given selectively: once, few, many, or a class where the clone is expanded.

clone_size j_call d_call v_call cdr3_nt cdr3_aa
. TRBJ1-5 . TRBV27 TGTGCCAGCAGTTTGGCCGAGATGAGCAATCAGCCCCAGCATTTT CASSLAEMSNQPQHF
many TRBJ2-7 TRBD1 TRBV11-2 TGTGCCAGCAGCTTAGGGGACAGCGCCCAGCGGTCCTACGAGCAGTACTTC CASSLGDSAQRSYEQYF
. TRBJ1-5 . TRBV3-1 TGTGCCAGCAGCCAAGGAACGGCTTATAGCAATCAGCCCCAGCATTTT CASSQGTAYSNQPQHF
few TRBJ2-5 . TRBV19 TGTGCCAGTAGAAGACAGGACCAAGAGACCCAGTACTTC CASRRQDQETQYF
. TRBJ2-3 . TRBV7-2 TGTGCCAGCAGCTCCCCGAACGTCGATACGCAGTATTTT CASSSPNVDTQYF
. TRBJ1-1 . TRBV14 TGTGCCAGCAGCCAATACTACAGGGCGAACACTGAAGCTTTCTTT CASSQYYRANTEAFF
few TRBJ1-6 . TRBV16 TGTGCCAGCAGCCCCGCAGGGGCTGGTTCACCCCTCCACTTT CASSPAGAGSPLHF
. TRBJ2-4 . TRBV14 TGTGCCAGCAGCCAAGGAGTAGCCAAAAACATTCAGTACTTC CASSQGVAKNIQYF
. TRBJ2-3 TRBD2 TRBV6-1 TGTGCCAGCAGTTCCTTGGCGGGGGGGCCTCGAGTCACAGATACGCAGTATTTT CASSSLAGGPRVTDTQYF
many TRBJ2-6 TRBD1 TRBV5-1 TGCGCCAGTCGGGACAGTCTTGTCCTGACTTTC CASRDSLVLTF
few TRBJ2-1 . TRBV5-4 TGTGCCAGCAGCCCCCTAGGAGGGGCGCCTGAGCAGTTCTTC CASSPLGGAPEQFF
many TRBJ2-3 . TRBV20-1 TGCAGTGCCCCACCCCACTATTACTCAGATACGCAGTATTTT CSAPPHYYSDTQYF
many TRBJ1-1 . TRBV4-3 TGCGCCAGCAGCCAAGATCCTGGGGCCTTCACTGAAGCTTTCTTT CASSQDPGAFTEAFF
many TRBJ2-3 . TRBV11-2 TGTGCCAGCAGCATTTTCAATCCTCCCCCGCAGTATTTT CASSIFNPPPQYF
few TRBJ1-2 . TRBV12-3/TRBV12-4 TGTGCCAGCAGCCCCACCCTGAGCAGGGATGGCAACTATGGCTACACCTTC CASSPTLSRDGNYGYTF
. TRBJ1-5 . TRBV6-1 TGTGCCAGCAGTGATGGGGGGAGCAATCAGCCCCAGCATTTT CASSDGGSNQPQHF
. TRBJ2-5 . TRBV14 TGTGCCAGCAGCCGACAGAGAGCCGAGACCCAGTACTTC CASSRQRAETQYF
. TRBJ1-2 TRBD1 TRBV29-1 TGCAGCGGGGGGACAGAAATCTATGGCTACACCTTC CSGGTEIYGYTF
many TRBJ2-3 . TRBV21-1 TGTGCCAGCAGCGAGGGACAGGCGGCTTCCGACGTTAGCACAGATACGCAGTATTTT CASSEGQAASDVSTDTQYF
many TRBJ1-4 . TRBV20-1 TGCAGTGCCCCTCTCCCCAATGAAAAACTGTTTTTT CSAPLPNEKLFF
. TRBJ1-1 . TRBV18 TGTGCCAGCTCACCCCGGGAAAGCACTGAAGCTTTCTTT CASSPRESTEAFF
. TRBJ2-3 TRBD2 TRBV5-4 TGTGCCAGCAGCGCCTTTACCCTTAGCGGGGGGGCCTCAGATACGCAGTATTTT CASSAFTLSGGASDTQYF
many TRBJ2-1 . TRBV15 TGTGCCACCAGCAGAGCTCGGGATTACAATGAGCAGTTCTTC CATSRARDYNEQFF
. TRBJ2-3 . TRBV29-1 TGCAGCGTTGAGGGTAGCGGTCGCACAGATACGCAGTATTTT CSVEGSGRTDTQYF
few TRBJ2-3 . TRBV5-5 TGTGCCAGCAGCCATGGACAGCCCACAGATACGCAGTATTTT CASSHGQPTDTQYF
few TRBJ1-1 . TRBV28 TGTGCCAGCAGTATAGGTCTGAACACTGAAGCTTTCTTT CASSIGLNTEAFF
few TRBJ2-1 . TRBV6-1 TGTGCCAGCAGTCCCCAGACAGGAATAGGGAATGAGCAGTTCTTC CASSPQTGIGNEQFF
few TRBJ2-4 TRBD1 TRBV29-1 TGCAGCGTTGGAGGTGGACAGGGGGCCCAAAACATTCAGTACTTC CSVGGGQGAQNIQYF
. TRBJ2-7 . TRBV20-1 TGCAGTGCTAGCTTCCCAGGGAGTGGGGAGCAGTACTTC CSASFPGSGEQYF
many TRBJ1-5 TRBD1 TRBV3-1 TGTGCCAGCAGCCAAGGACAGGGGACACATCAGCCCCAGCATTTT CASSQGQGTHQPQHF
few TRBJ2-5 . TRBV12-3/TRBV12-4 TGTGCCAGCAGTTTAAGCCGAGAGACCCAGTACTTC CASSLSRETQYF
many TRBJ2-6 TRBD2 TRBV27 TGTGCCAGCACCCCCTCCCTGGGAGGGCCGTTAGGGGCCAACGTCCTGACTTTC CASTPSLGGPLGANVLTF
. TRBJ1-2 TRBD1 TRBV12-3/TRBV12-4 TGTGCCAGCAGCCCTCCCTCACGGACAGGAAAAAGCTATGGCTACACCTTC CASSPPSRTGKSYGYTF
. TRBJ2-3 TRBD2 TRBV6-4 TGTGCCAGCAGCCCGGGACTAAGCACAGATACGCAGTATTTT CASSPGLSTDTQYF
. TRBJ2-7 TRBD2 TRBV20-1 TGCAGTGCTAGCGGGGGGGCCTACGAGCAGTACTTC CSASGGAYEQYF
. TRBJ1-3 . TRBV12-3/TRBV12-4 TGTGCCAGCAGGCCCCACGGGGGGCAATCTGGAAACACCATATATTTT CASRPHGGQSGNTIYF
. TRBJ2-2 . TRBV13 TGTGCCAGCAGGGGGAATACCGGGGAGCTGTTTTTT CASRGNTGELFF
few TRBJ2-6 . TRBV7-3 TGTGCCAGCAGCTTACTTGGGGCCAACGTCCTGACTTTC CASSLLGANVLTF
few TRBJ1-1 . TRBV20-1 TGCAGTGCTCCGGACAGCATGAACACTGAAGCTTTCTTT CSAPDSMNTEAFF